This TCR beta chain originates from a study of T-cell reconstitution after alpha-beta-depleted transplantation in children. V was clipped by 4 bases and J by 3 bases, with 14 bases between them. Germline CDR1 SGHDN, CDR2 FVKESK. The CDR3 contains 15 residues. Library preparation (for TCRbeta) was performed with unique molecular identifiers. TCRdb re-analysed the PCR reads in MiXCR, keeping a single row per CDR3 protein. The repertoire holds around 380,000 distinct CDR3 sequences, with around 9.9% as singletons. There are a few counts of this clonotype. The origin of this receptor is a human donor who donated a stem cell graft to a child with acute myeloid leukemia. The J gene is TRBJ2-3, the V gene TRBV14; possible D gene TRBD1, 6 bases. Sequencing was performed on PBMCs from the stem cell graft donor, taken from the stem cell graft. The CDR3 DNA sequence: TGTGCCAGCAGCCCCTACAGGGTCGGTACAGATACGCAGTATTTT. Translated: CASSPYRVGTDTQYF. The full variable domain, its missing parts supplied by reference TRBV14 and TRBJ2-3, is EAGVTQFPSHSVIEKGQTVTLRCDPISGHDNLYWYRRVMGKEIKFLLHFVKESKQDESGMPNNRFLAERTGGTYSTLKVQPAELEDSGVYFCASSPYRVGTDTQYFGPGTRLTVL.